What follows are 6 T cell receptor beta chains derived from one specimen sequenced in a study of vaccination effects on CD4 cells after COVID-19. These receptors have no known antigen. Profiled with immunoSEQ multiplex PCR; TCRdb holds only in-frame clones, not every one. The sample has about 22,000 clones, approximately 77% seen once. Pools of viral peptides were used by the ViraFEST assay to expand antigen-specific CD4+ T cells ahead of sequencing. Following an approximately 11-day culture, CD4+ T cells were purified. Each participant was given two doses of one vaccine (BNT162b2 or mRNA-1273). This specimen was CD4+ T cells from PBMCs cultured with HCoV-NL63 spike peptides, taken after COVID-19 vaccination. The receptors derive from a human donor who received a COVID-19 vaccine.

This rearrangement joins TRBV5-1 to TRBJ2-6, with D unclear. The V gene's germline CDR1 is SGHRS and CDR2 YFSETQ. The CDR3 consists of 16 residues. V lost 3 bases, J lost 0 bases, and 10 bases lay in between. The CDR3: CASSSTLGSGANVLTF. DNA for the CDR3: TGCGCCAGCAGCTCCACCTTGGGCTCTGGGGCCAACGTCCTGACTTTC. Complete variable domain (other parts from reference TRBV5-1 and TRBJ2-6): KAGVTQTPRYLIKTRGQQVTLSCSPISGHRSVSWYQQTPGQGLQFLFEYFSETQRNKGNFPGRFSGRQFSNSRSEMNVSTLELGDSALYLCASSSTLGSGANVLTFGAGSRLTVL.

V gene TRBV11-2 combines with J gene TRBJ2-7; D is unclear. The V and J ends lost 0 bases and 9 bases respectively, with 9 bases between them. Germline CDR1 SGHAT, CDR2 FQNNGV. The CDR3 totals 12 residues. The CDR3 spells CASSLEVFGQYF. In nucleotides, the CDR3 is TGTGCCAGCAGCTTAGAAGTCTTCGGGCAGTACTTC. Based on the CDR3 plus reference TRBV11-2 and TRBJ2-7, the full variable domain is EAGVAQSPRYKIIEKRQSVAFWCNPISGHATLYWYQQILGQGPKLLIQFQNNGVVDDSQLPKDRFSAERLKGVDSTLKIQPAKLEDSAVYLCASSLEVFGQYFGPGTRLTVT.

The genes are TRBV19 and TRBJ2-5, with D possibly matching TRBD2 (5 bases). Looked up from germline, CDR1 is LNHDA and CDR2 is SQIVND (reference sequence). Between the trimmed V and J ends, which lost 3 bases and 2 bases, there was a span of 13 bases. CDR3 size: 15 residues. The CDR3 region is CASSMRVIPQETQYF. The DNA of the CDR3 is TGTGCCAGTAGTATGCGGGTTATTCCTCAAGAGACCCAGTACTTC.

This sequence joins TRBV5-6 and TRBJ2-2, with 7 positions matching TRBD1. The CDR3 is 17 residues long. The V gene's germline CDR1 is SGHDT and CDR2 YYEEEE. V lost 3 bases, J lost 1 base, and 9 bases stayed unmatched. The CDR3: CASSSVIRDRNTGELFF. The CDR3 DNA follows: TGTGCCAGCAGCTCTGTAATCCGGGACAGGAACACCGGGGAGCTGTTTTTT.

This chain links TRBV10-3 with TRBJ2-5; D might be TRBD2 (5 bases). Germline V gives CDR1 ENHRY, CDR2 SYGVKD. The germline V and J ends were trimmed by 6 bases and 5 bases, with 10 bases remaining between them. The CDR3 consists of 12 residues. Here the CDR3 DNA reads TGTGCCATCAGCCTCCGGAGGGAGACCCAGTACTTC. This gives the protein CAISLRRETQYF.

This chain links TRBV5-4 with TRBJ1-6; D call uncertain. The V end was cut by 0 bases, the J end by 5 bases, with 15 bases between. Germline CDR1 and CDR2: SGHNT and YYREEE (reference sequence). The CDR3 sequence is 17 residues long. CDR3 amino acids: CASSLDTGAGNNSPLHF. CDR3 nucleotide sequence: TGTGCCAGCAGCTTGGATACCGGAGCGGGAAATAATTCACCCCTCCACTTT.